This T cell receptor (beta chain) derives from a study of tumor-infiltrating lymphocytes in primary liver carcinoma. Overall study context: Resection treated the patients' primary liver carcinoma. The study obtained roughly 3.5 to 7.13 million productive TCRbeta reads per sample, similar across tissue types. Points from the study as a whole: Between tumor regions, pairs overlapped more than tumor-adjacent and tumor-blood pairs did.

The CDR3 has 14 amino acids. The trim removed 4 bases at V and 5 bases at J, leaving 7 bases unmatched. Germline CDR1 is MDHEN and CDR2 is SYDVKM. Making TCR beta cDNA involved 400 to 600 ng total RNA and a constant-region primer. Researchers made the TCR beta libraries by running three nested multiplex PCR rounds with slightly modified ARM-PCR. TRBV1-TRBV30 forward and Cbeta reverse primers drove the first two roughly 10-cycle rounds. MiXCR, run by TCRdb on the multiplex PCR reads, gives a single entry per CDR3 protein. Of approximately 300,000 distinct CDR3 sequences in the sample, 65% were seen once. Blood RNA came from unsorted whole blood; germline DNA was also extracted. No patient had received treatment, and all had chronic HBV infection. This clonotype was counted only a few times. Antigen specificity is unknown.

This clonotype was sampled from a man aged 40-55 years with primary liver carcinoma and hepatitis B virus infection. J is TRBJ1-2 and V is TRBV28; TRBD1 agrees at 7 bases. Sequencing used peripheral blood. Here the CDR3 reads CASSSRDSLYGYTF. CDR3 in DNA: TGTGCCAGCAGTTCGCGGGACAGCTTATATGGCTACACCTTC.